Following are 7 T cell receptor beta chains from one sample sequenced in a study of cytomegalovirus exposure and HLA in healthy donors. PCR employed 60 Vbeta and 13 Jbeta primers. Sequenced by immunoSEQ multiplex PCR; TCRdb stores in-frame clones only, minus some. The sample has some 150,000 clones, roughly two thirds seen once. The source material was PBMCs. These receptors all stem from a young woman in good health and CMV-seronegative.

This chain links TRBV30 with TRBJ1-1; no clear D. Germline V gene sequence: CDR1 GTSNPN, CDR2 SVGIG (reference sequence). The CDR3 is 14 amino acids. V was clipped by 0 bases and J by 1 base, with 9 bases between them. The CDR3 nucleotides read TGTGCCTGGAGTGTACGGGAAACGAACACTGAAGCTTTCTTT. Its protein product is CAWSVRETNTEAFF.

The genes are TRBV27 and TRBJ1-5; D is possibly TRBD1 (6 bases). V lost 0 bases, J lost 5 bases, and 17 bases lay in between. The CDR3 length is 17 residues. The germline CDR1 and CDR2 sequences are MNHEY and SMNVEV (reference sequence). The CDR3 DNA is TGTGCCAGCAGTTTATCTTGGCATCTCAGGGGTCATCAGCCCCAGCATTTT. Protein: CASSLSWHLRGHQPQHF.

The gene calls are TRBV13 and TRBJ1-4; 7 nucleotides line up with TRBD1. With V trimmed by 4 bases and J by 6 bases, 8 bases remained unmatched. Germline lookup yields CDR1 PRHDT and CDR2 FYEKMQ (reference sequence). The CDR3 contains 15 residues. CDR3: CASSSREGADEKLFF. DNA of the CDR3: TGTGCCAGCAGCTCCCGGGAGGGGGCGGATGAAAAACTGTTTTTT.

V is TRBV6-1 and J is TRBJ1-2; D may be TRBD1 (6 bases). CDR3 length: 15 residues. Trimming removed 7 bases from V and 3 bases from J, with 18 bases in between. CDR1 and CDR2 (germline): MNHNS, SASEGT. The CDR3 here is CASKVGGRSYYGYTF. The CDR3 region has the DNA TGTGCCAGCAAAGTCGGGGGGCGTTCTTACTATGGCTACACCTTC.

The chain carries TRBV5-1 and TRBJ1-2; D remains unclear. The V end was cut by 0 bases, the J end by 8 bases, with 17 bases between. The CDR3 is 15 amino acids. Germline CDR1 is SGHRS and CDR2 is YFSETQ. The CDR3 nucleotides are TGCGCCAGCAGCTTGGCCATGGACTCCTCGGGCGGCTACACCTTC. Protein product: CASSLAMDSSGGYTF. The entire variable domain, with the rest obtained from reference TRBV5-1 and TRBJ1-2, is as follows: KAGVTQTPRYLIKTRGQQVTLSCSPISGHRSVSWYQQTPGQGLQFLFEYFSETQRNKGNFPGRFSGRQFSNSRSEMNVSTLELGDSALYLCASSLAMDSSGGYTFGSGTRLTVV.

The gene calls are TRBV28 and TRBJ1-5; 9 bases match TRBD1. CDR1 MDHEN and CDR2 SYDVKM come from the germline V gene. The V gene end was trimmed by 7 bases and the J gene end by 4 bases; junction bases not matched to a gene: 5. This CDR3 has 14 amino acids. The chain's CDR3 is CASIRTGVNQPQHF. CDR3 DNA sequence: TGTGCCAGCATCCGGACAGGGGTGAATCAGCCCCAGCATTTT.

The chain is built from TRBV7-2 and TRBJ2-5; D is possibly TRBD2 (6 bases). The V gene's germline CDR1 is SGHTA and CDR2 FQGNSA. This CDR3 contains 15 residues. V shed 1 base and J shed 1 base, with 10 bases lying between them. For the CDR3, the DNA is TGTGCCAGCAGCTTAGATGGGGGGACCCAAGAGACCCAGTACTTC. Amino acids: CASSLDGGTQETQYF.